This T cell receptor beta chain emerged from a study of T cell changes during pregnancy in multiple sclerosis (dated by TCRdb to between 2018 and 2021). Study-level background: The study examined how the T cell repertoire changed over the course of pregnancy in women with multiple sclerosis.

The method behind the library was the immunoSEQ multiplex PCR assay. TCRdb limited this immuneACCESS table to in-frame rearrangements with V and J called. A share of clones is missing; checked studies link under half to unresolved V genes, and the rest is unexplained. The sample table shows more than 65,000 clones, and approximately 87% are seen once. The top ten clones comprise around a tenth of the sample. To note about this clone: The antigen this receptor binds is unknown. No much larger clone is present one base from it, and per-base qualities are unavailable.

The receptor was isolated from a female donor in good health, enrolled as a control in a pregnancy study. Sequences were derived from peripheral blood, sampled after pregnancy.

The CDR3 protein is CASFPGADGTQYF. The bases are TGTGCCAGCTTCCCGGGAGCAGACGGGACCCAGTACTTC. The V gene is TRBV6-1 and the J gene is TRBJ2-5; a tentative D match to TRBD2 spans 6 bases. Inclusive of the bounding cysteine and phenylalanine, the CDR3 is 13 residues long. The retained sequence is limited to the CDR3, 39 bases, with the frame set at the first base. V is reduced by 8 bases and J by 7 bases, leaving a spacing of 17 bases between them. The germline V gene specifies MNHNS as CDR1 and SASEGT as CDR2.